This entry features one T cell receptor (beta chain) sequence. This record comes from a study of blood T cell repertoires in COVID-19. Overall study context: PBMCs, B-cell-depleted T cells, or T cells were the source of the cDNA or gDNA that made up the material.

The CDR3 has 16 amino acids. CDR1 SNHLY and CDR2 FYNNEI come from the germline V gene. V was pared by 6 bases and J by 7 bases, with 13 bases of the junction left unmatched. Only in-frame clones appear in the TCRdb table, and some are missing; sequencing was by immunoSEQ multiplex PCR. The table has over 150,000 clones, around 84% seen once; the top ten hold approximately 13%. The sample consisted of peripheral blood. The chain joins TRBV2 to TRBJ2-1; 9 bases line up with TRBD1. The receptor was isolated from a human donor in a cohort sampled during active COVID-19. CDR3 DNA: TGTGCCAGCAGGGCCGAAACAGGGGGCATATGGAATGAGCAGTTCTTC. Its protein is CASRAETGGIWNEQFF.